The 16 T cell receptor beta chains given below trace back to one sample, sequenced in a study of cytomegalovirus exposure and HLA in healthy donors. PCR was performed using 60 Vbeta and 13 Jbeta primers. Libraries were prepared by immunoSEQ multiplex PCR; TCRdb keeps only in-frame clonotypes and omits some of them. The sample data list 75,000 to 80,000 clones. Sequenced material: PBMCs. These receptors originate from a man aged 18 to 30 in good health and CMV-seropositive.

The V call is TRBV28, the J call TRBJ2-7; 7 bases are shared with TRBD1. The CDR3 contains 14 residues. Germline CDR1 MDHEN, CDR2 SYDVKM. Trimming cost V 7 bases and J 3 bases; bases outside gene matches: 9. Written as DNA, the CDR3 is TGTGCCAGCATCCGTCAGGGGGATGTCTACGAGCAGTACTTC. Protein sequence: CASIRQGDVYEQYF.

This chain joins TRBV6-1 and TRBJ2-7, with 9 bases aligning to TRBD1. Trimming at V came to 6 bases and at J to 2 bases, leaving 2 bases not matched to a gene. Germline assignment: CDR1 MNHNS and CDR2 SASEGT. The length of the CDR3 is 13 residues. The CDR3 DNA reads TGTGCCAGCAGCAGGACAGGGGCCTACGAGCAGTACTTC. This gives the protein CASSRTGAYEQYF.

The CDR3 DNA reads as TGTGCCAGCAGCTTAGATCGGGACAGGGTGATACACATTCAGTACTTC. It codes for CASSLDRDRVIHIQYF. The chain combines TRBV7-9 with TRBJ2-4, with 9 bases that match TRBD1. This CDR3 is built from 16 residues. From germline, CDR1 is SEHNR and CDR2 FQNEAQ (reference sequence). Trimming took 1 base from V and 8 from J; bases not matched to a gene: 9. Full variable domain (missing parts from reference TRBV7-9 and TRBJ2-4): DTGVSQNPRHKITKRGQNVTFRCDPISEHNRLYWYRQTLGQGPEFLTYFQNEAQLEKSRLLSDRFSAERPKGSFSTLEIQRTEQGDSAMYLCASSLDRDRVIHIQYFGAGTRLSVL.

The chain joins TRBV7-2 to TRBJ2-7; 13 bases align to TRBD2. The CDR3 has 15 residues. Trimming took 4 bases from V and 2 from J; bases not matched to a gene: 2. Germline V gives CDR1 SGHTA, CDR2 FQGNSA. The CDR3 region is CASSSLAGGTYEQYF. The CDR3 DNA is TGTGCCAGCAGCTCACTAGCGGGAGGGACCTACGAGCAGTACTTC.

The chain recombines TRBV4-2 with TRBJ2-7; no clear D. Germline V CDR1 and CDR2: LGHNA, YNFKEQ. Trimming removed 0 bases at V and 2 bases at J, with 14 bases between. The CDR3 has 16 residues. CDR3 residues: CASSQENSYPPYEQYF. CDR3 nucleotides: TGTGCCAGCAGCCAAGAGAATAGCTACCCACCCTACGAGCAGTACTTC.

The chain employs TRBV6-1 and TRBJ2-1; TRBD1 aligns across 7 bases. V trimming: 5 bases; J trimming: 2 bases; junction bases outside the gene matches: 6. The CDR3 contains 15 residues. Germline V gives CDR1 MNHNS, CDR2 SASEGT. The CDR3 loop reads CASSPSGGTYNEQFF. In DNA, the CDR3 is TGTGCCAGCAGTCCATCAGGGGGAACCTACAATGAGCAGTTCTTC.

The J gene is TRBJ2-7, the V gene TRBV6-6; 8 bases match TRBD2. CDR3 length: 14 amino acids. Germline assignment: CDR1 MNHNY and CDR2 SVGAGI (reference sequence). Unmatched junction bases numbered 4, after V lost 5 bases and J lost 1 base. The DNA of the CDR3 is TGTGCCAGCAGTCGACTAGCGTTTTCCTACGAGCAGTACTTC. Translated, it gives CASSRLAFSYEQYF.

The chain uses TRBV6-5 and TRBJ2-7; TRBD1 is a possible D gene (7 bases). The CDR3 is made up of 15 amino acids. Germline CDR1 and CDR2: MNHEY and SVGAGI. V gave up 5 bases and J gave up 2 bases, with 16 bases separating them. In nucleotides, the CDR3 is TGTGCCAGCAGTCACAGGGGAGGCGTCCCCTACGAGCAGTACTTC. This codes for CASSHRGGVPYEQYF.

The chain couples TRBV2 to TRBJ2-2; 11 bases fit TRBD1. Germline CDR1 and CDR2: SNHLY and FYNNEI. The ends lost 2 bases at V and 6 bases at J; junction bases unmatched: 2. The CDR3 contains 15 residues. The CDR3 loop reads CASSELGQGAGELFF. The CDR3 nucleotides read TGTGCCAGCAGTGAACTGGGACAGGGGGCCGGGGAGCTGTTTTTT. Full variable domain (outside the CDR3, taken from reference TRBV2 and TRBJ2-2): EPEVTQTPSHQVTQMGQEVILRCVPISNHLYFYWYRQILGQKVEFLVSFYNNEISEKSEIFDDQFSVERPDGSNFTLKIRSTKLEDSAMYFCASSELGQGAGELFFGEGSRLTVL.

The rearrangement uses TRBV7-2 and TRBJ1-2; tentative D call: TRBD1 (6 bases). CDR1 and CDR2 (germline): SGHTA, FQGNSA. Trimming removed 4 bases from V and 5 bases from J, with 11 bases in between. This CDR3 spans 13 amino acids. The CDR3 DNA follows: TGTGCCAGCAGCTCAACAGGGAGATATGGCTACACCTTC. This encodes CASSSTGRYGYTF. The full variable domain, rest sourced from reference TRBV7-2 and TRBJ1-2, is GAGVSQSPSNKVTEKGKDVELRCDPISGHTALYWYRQSLGQGLEFLIYFQGNSAPDKSGLPSDRFSAERTGGSVSTLTIQRTQQEDSAVYLCASSSTGRYGYTFGSGTRLTVV.

The J gene is TRBJ1-5, the V gene TRBV27, with 7 bases that match TRBD1. CDR3 size: 18 residues. Germline V lookup: CDR1 MNHEY, CDR2 SMNVEV (reference sequence). V dropped 4 bases and J dropped 0; count of bases not matched to a gene: 12. CDR3 sequence: CASSSLLDRVDSNQPQHF. The CDR3 bases are TGTGCCAGCAGTTCCCTCCTAGACAGGGTCGATAGCAATCAGCCCCAGCATTTT.

The chain couples TRBV7-7 to TRBJ2-5, with TRBD1 identical over 7 bases. Losses at the gene ends were 1 base for V and 2 bases for J; bases not matched to a gene: 4. Looked up from germline, CDR1 is SSHAT and CDR2 is FNYEAQ (reference sequence). This CDR3 is built from 15 residues. The CDR3 reads CASSLGGTEQETQYF. In DNA, the CDR3 is TGTGCCAGCAGCTTAGGGGGGACAGAACAAGAGACCCAGTACTTC.

This rearrangement joins TRBV5-4 to TRBJ2-2, with a possible D match to TRBD1 (6 bases). Germline V gene lookup returns CDR1 SGHNT and CDR2 YYREEE (reference sequence). V lost 2 bases to trimming and J lost 4 bases, with 12 bases between them. This CDR3 has 15 amino acids. The CDR3 here is CASSLRQESTGELFF. CDR3 coding DNA: TGTGCCAGCAGCTTACGACAGGAGAGCACCGGGGAGCTGTTTTTT.

The chain employs TRBV5-1 and TRBJ2-2; 10 bases map to TRBD1. This CDR3 has 14 amino acids. The germline CDR1 and CDR2 sequences are SGHRS and YFSETQ. V lost 7 bases, J lost 7 bases, and 7 bases stayed unmatched. The CDR3 bases are TGCGCCAGCGGGACAGGGGAATTTGTCGGGGAGCTGTTTTTT. Amino acids: CASGTGEFVGELFF. The complete variable domain, with remaining parts taken from reference TRBV5-1 and TRBJ2-2, reads KAGVTQTPRYLIKTRGQQVTLSCSPISGHRSVSWYQQTPGQGLQFLFEYFSETQRNKGNFPGRFSGRQFSNSRSEMNVSTLELGDSALYLCASGTGEFVGELFFGEGSRLTVL.

The chain links TRBV20-1 to TRBJ2-7; D is perhaps TRBD2 (5 bases). Germline V gene lookup returns CDR1 DFQATT and CDR2 SNEGSKA (reference sequence). The CDR3 is 11 residues long. The V end lost 5 bases, the J end lost 5 bases, and 10 bases lay between the germline ends. The CDR3 nucleotides read TGCAGTGCTGGGGAGTTCGACGAGCAGTACTTC. This sequence encodes CSAGEFDEQYF.

This sequence joins TRBV5-6 and TRBJ2-1; 11 nucleotides line up with TRBD2. CDR1 and CDR2 from the germline V gene are SGHDT and YYEEEE. This CDR3 contains 15 residues. V trimming: 0 bases; J trimming: 10 bases; junction bases outside the gene matches: 6. The CDR3 region has the DNA TGTGCCAGCAGCTTGGCCTCGACTAGCGGGGAGGAGCAGTTCTTC. Translated: CASSLASTSGEEQFF.